A selection of T cell receptor beta chains follows, all from one sample in a study of PD-1 blockade in classical Hodgkin lymphoma. Clones were read by immunoSEQ multiplex PCR, and TCRdb kept only the in-frame ones, dropping some. The table records about 3,300 clones, about four fifths of them present only once. Material for sequencing was CD4+ T cells from blood. The receptor set was obtained from a human donor with classical Hodgkin lymphoma. Each CDR3 is given with its conserved first and last residue. A D gene is named only where the DNA matches it firmly. A row's size may be missing; if present it is once, few, many or a size class.

d_call	v_call	j_call	clone_size	cdr3_aa	cdr3_nt
.	TRBV5-1	TRBJ2-1	.	CASSPRSSSYNEQFF	TGCGCCAGCAGCCCTCGGTCCAGCTCCTACAATGAGCAGTTCTTC
.	TRBV18	TRBJ1-2	.	CASSPDSSNYGYTF	TGTGCCAGCTCACCCGACAGTTCTAACTATGGCTACACCTTC
.	TRBV7-8	TRBJ2-7	.	CASSSRSSGEQYF	TGTGCCAGCAGCTCCCGGTCGTCGGGCGAGCAGTACTTC
TRBD2	TRBV7-3	TRBJ2-1	.	CASSPTGGPVNEQFF	TGTGCCAGCAGCCCCACGGGGGGGCCCGTCAATGAGCAGTTCTTC
TRBD2	TRBV2	TRBJ2-7	.	CASSGLAGVEQYF	TGTGCCAGCAGTGGACTAGCGGGAGTCGAGCAGTACTTC
.	TRBV6-1	TRBJ1-4	.	CASSGGGGNEKLFF	TGTGCCAGCAGTGGGGGAGGGGGTAATGAAAAACTGTTTTTT
TRBD1	TRBV5-1	TRBJ1-3	.	CASSLGTGNSGNTIYF	TGCGCCAGCAGCTTGGGGACAGGGAATTCAGGAAACACCATATATTTT
.	TRBV9	TRBJ2-3	.	CASSVGGGGTDTQYF	TGTGCCAGCAGCGTAGGAGGGGGGGGGACAGATACGCAGTATTTT
TRBD1	TRBV4-1	TRBJ2-5	.	CASSQGSVQGGQETQYF	TGCGCCAGCAGCCAAGGTTCGGTACAGGGGGGCCAAGAGACCCAGTACTTC
.	TRBV19	TRBJ1-3	.	CASSLKQSSGNTIYF	TGTGCCAGTAGTCTGAAGCAGAGCTCTGGAAACACCATATATTTT
TRBD1	TRBV5-8	TRBJ1-2	.	CASSLGIAVTGAVGYTF	TGTGCCAGCAGCTTGGGGATCGCGGTCACAGGGGCTGTGGGCTACACCTTC
.	TRBV30	TRBJ2-5	.	CAWRRPGRETQYF	TGTGCCTGGAGACGACCCGGACGGGAGACCCAGTACTTC
.	TRBV11-2	TRBJ2-3	.	CASSLGVSRSTDTQYF	TGTGCCAGCAGCTTAGGGGTTTCTAGAAGCACAGATACGCAGTATTTT
.	TRBV18	TRBJ1-2	.	CASSPARAVPGYTF	TGTGCCAGCTCACCAGCGCGGGCTGTTCCTGGCTACACCTTC
TRBD1	TRBV4-1	TRBJ2-7	once	CASSQNQEGQPREQYF	TGCGCCAGCAGCCAAAATCAAGAGGGACAGCCCCGCGAGCAGTACTTC
.	TRBV7-9	TRBJ2-7	once	CASTPGSNEQYF	TGTGCCAGCACCCCGGGGTCGAACGAGCAGTACTTC
.	TRBV30	TRBJ2-2	.	CAWKALMNTGELFF	TGTGCCTGGAAGGCCTTGATGAACACCGGGGAGCTGTTTTTT
TRBD2	TRBV5-1	TRBJ2-2	.	CASSPRLAGGPGELFF	TGCGCCAGCAGCCCGAGACTAGCGGGAGGGCCGGGGGAGCTGTTTTTT
TRBD2	TRBV11-2	TRBJ2-3	.	CASSFGSTSVAADTQYF	TGTGCCAGCAGCTTTGGCTCAACTAGCGTGGCAGCAGATACGCAGTATTTT
.	TRBV12-5	TRBJ2-1	.	CASGPQGLTVNEQFF	TGTGCTAGTGGCCCCCAGGGTCTTACCGTCAATGAGCAGTTCTTC
.	TRBV5-1	TRBJ2-3	.	CASSFEGDTQYF	TGCGCCAGCAGCTTTGAGGGAGATACGCAGTATTTT
TRBD2	TRBV28	TRBJ2-3	.	CASRSETGTSGTSDTQYF	TGTGCCAGCAGATCTGAAACCGGGACTAGCGGGACCTCAGATACGCAGTATTTT
TRBD1	TRBV7-3	TRBJ1-6	.	CASSSLQTGEYRGNSPLHF	TGTGCCAGCAGCTCCCTTCAGACAGGGGAATATAGAGGCAATTCACCCCTCCACTTT
TRBD2	TRBV5-1	TRBJ2-3	.	CASSVPGLAGTDTQYF	TGCGCCAGCAGCGTGCCGGGACTAGCGGGTACAGATACGCAGTATTTT